This T cell receptor (beta chain) came from a study of cytomegalovirus exposure and HLA in healthy donors. Overall study findings and caveats: Judged likely to be a sequencing artifact was a cluster of highly shared sequence variants. For TCR beta chains, V- and J-gene trimming was later linked to a missense DCLRE1C variant.

A multiplex PCR was run with 60 Vbeta primers and 13 Jbeta primers. Clones were read by immunoSEQ multiplex PCR, and TCRdb kept only the in-frame ones, dropping some. The sample includes just over 150,000 clones, 82% of them seen just once. Notes on this clone: Antigen: not known.

Germline V lookup: CDR1 MGHDK, CDR2 SYGVNS. With V trimmed by 6 bases and J by 6 bases, 3 bases remained unmatched. The CDR3 extends over 13 amino acids. The rearrangement uses TRBV25-1 and TRBJ1-4; 8 nucleotides match TRBD1. Sequenced sample: PBMCs. This TCR was recovered from a woman aged 45-65 years in good health and CMV-seropositive. The CDR3 region is CASRQGVHEKLFF. Here the CDR3 DNA reads TGTGCCAGCAGACAGGGGGTACATGAAAAACTGTTTTTT.